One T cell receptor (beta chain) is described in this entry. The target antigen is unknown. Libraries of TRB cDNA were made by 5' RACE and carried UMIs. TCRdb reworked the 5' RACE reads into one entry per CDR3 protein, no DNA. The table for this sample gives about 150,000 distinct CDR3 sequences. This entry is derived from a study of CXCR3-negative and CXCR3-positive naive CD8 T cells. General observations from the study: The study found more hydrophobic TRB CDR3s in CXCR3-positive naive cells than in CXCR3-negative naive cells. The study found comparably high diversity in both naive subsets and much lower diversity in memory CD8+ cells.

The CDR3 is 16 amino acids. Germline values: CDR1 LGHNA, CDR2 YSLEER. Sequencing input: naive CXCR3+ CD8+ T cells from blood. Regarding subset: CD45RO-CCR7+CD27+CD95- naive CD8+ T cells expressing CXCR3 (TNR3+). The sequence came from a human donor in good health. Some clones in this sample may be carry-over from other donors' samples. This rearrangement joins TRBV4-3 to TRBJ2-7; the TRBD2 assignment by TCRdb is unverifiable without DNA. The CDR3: CASSQGTRGSSYEQYF.